A single sample gave rise to the 18 T cell receptor beta chains below, sequenced in a study of T cell repertoires in cytomegalovirus infection. Antigens for these TCRs are unknown. TCRdb itself ran the reads through MiXCR, one entry per CDR3 protein. The table includes some 940,000 distinct CDR3 sequences, around 31% detected once. The sample here was cultured CD8+ T cells from PBMCs, taken from culture after CMV antigen stimulation. These receptor sequences come from a human donor in good health (CMV status not recorded). Some clones in this sample may be carry-over from other donors' samples.

V gene TRBV5-4 combines with J gene TRBJ1-6; a weak D match, TRBD1 (5 bases). The V end lost 8 bases, the J end lost 6 bases, and 9 bases lay between the germline ends. The CDR3 is made up of 12 amino acids. The germline V gene has CDR1 SGHNT and CDR2 YYREEE (reference sequence). The CDR3 region is CASGHLNSPLHF. CDR3 nucleotides: TGTGCCAGTGGACACCTTAATTCACCCCTCCACTTT. The full variable domain, its missing parts supplied by reference TRBV5-4 and TRBJ1-6, is ETGVTQSPTHLIKTRGQQVTLRCSSQSGHNTVSWYQQALGQGPQFIFQYYREEENGRGNFPPRFSGLQFPNYSSELNVNALELDDSALYLCASGHLNSPLHFGNGTRLTVT.

This clonotype was counted between two and nine times. This chain uses TRBV12-3 or TRBV12-4 with TRBJ2-1; D gene ambiguous. The CDR3 runs to 17 residues. V was clipped by 0 bases and J by 5 bases, with 17 bases between them. The DNA of the CDR3 is TGTGCCAGCAGTTTAGCCCCTGACGTGTATGCCCACAATGAGCAGTTCTTC. Residues: CASSLAPDVYAHNEQFF.

About this clonotype: At one end the junction does not follow the germline gene, possibly because of a read error. This rearrangement joins TRBV7-6 to TRBJ2-2; tentative D call: TRBD2 (6 bases). CDR1 and CDR2 (germline): SGHVS, FNYEAQ. This CDR3 is built from 15 residues. The CDR3 is CVSSTLAINTGESFF. DNA of the CDR3: TGTGTCAGCAGCACTCTAGCGATCAACACCGGGGAGTCGTTTTTT.

This clonotype was seen only a few times. This chain connects TRBV7-8 to TRBJ1-5, with D perhaps TRBD1 (5 bases). Trimming left V 4 bases short and J 4 bases short, with 14 bases between. Germline CDR1 reads SGHVS; CDR2 reads FQNEAQ. CDR3 length: 15 residues. The DNA for the CDR3 is TGTGCCAGCAGCTCTTCCCCGGGGGGGAATCAGCCCCAGCATTTT. Protein: CASSSSPGGNQPQHF. Filled out from reference TRBV7-8 and TRBJ1-5, the complete variable domain reads GAGVSQSPRYKVAKRGQDVALRCDPISGHVSLFWYQQALGQGPEFLTYFQNEAQLDKSGLPSDRFFAERPEGSVSTLKIQRTQQEDSAVYLCASSSSPGGNQPQHFGDGTRLSIL.

The gene calls are TRBV19 and TRBJ2-1; 12 bases map to TRBD2. This CDR3 is built from 16 residues. The V segment lost 6 bases and the J segment 8 bases; nucleotides outside the gene matches: 11. In germline, CDR1 is LNHDA, CDR2 SQIVND (reference sequence). Here the CDR3 DNA reads TGTGCCAGTAGAGACCTAGCGGGGGGGCCCTGGGATGAGCAGTTCTTC. Protein product: CASRDLAGGPWDEQFF.

The CDR3 is CASSPGTELGKFF. Written as DNA, the CDR3 is TGTGCCAGCAGCCCGGGGACAGAGTTAGGGAAGTTCTTC. The V gene is TRBV7-9, the J gene TRBJ2-1; 7 nucleotides match TRBD1. The germline V gene encodes CDR1 SEHNR and CDR2 FQNEAQ (reference sequence). V lost 5 bases, J lost 14 bases, and 12 bases stayed unmatched. CDR3 length: 13 residues.

This clonotype has a handful of counts. The chain recombines TRBV5-6 with TRBJ2-5; D call uncertain. Trimming took 5 bases from V and 5 from J, leaving 16 bases between them. The CDR3 runs 14 residues. Germline CDR1 reads SGHDT; CDR2 reads YYEEEE. The CDR3 nucleotides read TGTGCCAGCAGTTTCGGTAGGGTTGCGGAGACCCAGTACTTC. Protein product: CASSFGRVAETQYF.

The chain couples TRBV2 to TRBJ2-1; D uncertain. In germline, CDR1 is SNHLY, CDR2 FYNNEI. Trimming stripped 2 bases from V and 8 bases from J, with 16 bases between. The length of the CDR3 is 15 residues. Here the CDR3 reads CASSEKAQARDEQFF. The CDR3 DNA sequence: TGTGCCAGCAGTGAAAAGGCTCAGGCACGGGATGAGCAGTTCTTC.

Many counts were recorded for this clonotype. The chain combines TRBV7-2 with TRBJ1-3; D is ambiguous. CDR1 is SGHTA, CDR2 FQGNSA, per germline. V was cut by 4 bases and J by 4 bases, with 23 bases left in between. The CDR3 runs to 18 residues. DNA for the CDR3: TGTGCCAGCAGCTCTCCGCGTGGGCTTCCAGACCCGGGAAACACCATATATTTT. Amino acids: CASSSPRGLPDPGNTIYF.

In the case of this clonotype: Mismatch with germline at one junction end may stem from a read error. The chain couples TRBV5-4 to TRBJ1-6; D is uncertain. Germline CDR1 reads SGHNT; CDR2 reads YYREEE (reference sequence). The CDR3 runs 15 residues. The CDR3 spells CASSLDSSSNSPLHF. In nucleotides, the CDR3 is TGTGCCAGCAGCTTGGACAGTTCCTCTAATTCACCCCTCCACTTT.

J is TRBJ2-2 and V is TRBV6-5; D remains unclear. CDR3 size: 13 residues. The germline CDR1 and CDR2 sequences are MNHEY and SVGAGI. Trimming shortened V by 8 bases and J by 5 bases, and 12 bases separated the two germline ends. The CDR3 DNA reads as TGTGCCAGCCGGATACCTAGGACCGGGGAGCTGTTTTTT. It specifies CASRIPRTGELFF.

This clonotype occurred a few times. The chain carries TRBV5-6 and TRBJ2-3, with D possibly TRBD2 on 5 matching bases. Trimming removed 0 bases at V and 3 bases at J, with 11 bases between. Looked up from germline, CDR1 is SGHDT and CDR2 is YYEEEE. The length of the CDR3 is 15 residues. The CDR3 region has the DNA TGTGCCAGCAGCTTGGGAGGGAGTAGGACAGATACGCAGTATTTT. Amino acids: CASSLGGSRTDTQYF.

Concerning this clonotype: Lacking the conserved final phenylalanine or tryptophan, this CDR3 likely reflects a read error. V and J are TRBV4-3 and TRBJ1-1; perhaps TRBD1 as D (5 bases). In germline, CDR1 is LGHNA, CDR2 YSLEER. The CDR3 length is 16 residues. V shed 1 base and J shed 0 bases, with 12 bases lying between them. The CDR3 sequence is CASSQGLVTVNTEAFL. CDR3 DNA: TGCGCCAGCAGCCAAGGACTTGTGACAGTGAACACTGAAGCTTTCCTT.

This clonotype was seen a handful of times. This chain joins TRBV24-1 and TRBJ1-1, with D perhaps matching TRBD1 (5 bases). This CDR3 region has 13 residues. Per germline, CDR1 KGHDR and CDR2 SFDVKD. The ends were cut back, 6 bases at V and 2 bases at J, with 9 bases in the middle. The CDR3 loop reads CATSRGSNTEAFF. CDR3 DNA: TGTGCCACCAGTCGGGGGTCAAACACTGAAGCTTTCTTT.

This clonotype was seen just once. A read error may be the cause here, since a much bigger clone is one base away. The CDR3 nucleotides read TGCGCCAGCGGCTTGGATAGGACAGTCCTTGAAGCTTTCTTT. As protein: CASGLDRTVLEAFF. This chain uses TRBV5-1 with TRBJ1-1; D perhaps matches TRBD1 (6 bases). The germline gives CDR1 SGHRS, CDR2 YFSETQ. This CDR3 spans 14 amino acids. Variable domain in full (rest from reference TRBV5-1 and TRBJ1-1): KAGVTQTPRYLIKTRGQQVTLSCSPISGHRSVSWYQQTPGQGLQFLFEYFSETQRNKGNFPGRFSGRQFSNSRSEMNVSTLELGDSALYLCASGLDRTVLEAFFGQGTRLTVV.

This clonotype turned up a few times. V usage is TRBV10-1 and J usage is TRBJ2-1, with D possibly being TRBD1 or TRBD2 (5 bases each). CDR1 WNHNN and CDR2 SYGVQD come from the germline V gene (reference sequence). CDR3 length: 16 residues. V lost 4 bases, J lost 6 bases, and 19 bases lay in between. The chain's CDR3 is CASSALLARGFNEQFF. The CDR3 DNA reads TGCGCCAGCAGTGCCCTCTTAGCGAGGGGTTTCAATGAGCAGTTCTTC.

A word on this clonotype: As the CDR3 is not closed by the conserved phenylalanine or tryptophan, this likely results from a read error. This chain connects TRBV5-5 to TRBJ1-1, with D perhaps TRBD1 (6 bases). V was pared by 6 bases and J by 4 bases, with 16 bases between. This CDR3 comprises 14 residues. CDR1 and CDR2 from the germline V gene are SGHKS and YYEKEE (reference sequence). CDR3 loop: CASTYRVFGTEAFS. In DNA form, the CDR3 reads TGTGCCAGCACTTACAGGGTTTTTGGCACTGAAGCTTTCTCT.

This clonotype has only a few counts. The V and J genes are TRBV7-2 and TRBJ1-1; 10 bases map to TRBD1. CDR3 size: 16 residues. CDR1 is SGHTA, CDR2 FQGNSA, per germline. V dropped 4 bases and J dropped 0; count of bases not matched to a gene: 5. CDR3 bases: TGTGCCAGCAGCTCTGGACAGGGGGAAGTGAACACTGAAGCTTTCTTT. This gives the protein CASSSGQGEVNTEAFF.